These 7 T cell receptor beta chains were all obtained from the same sample, sequenced in a study of monozygotic twins with inflammatory bowel disease. From its re-call of the 5' RACE reads, TCRdb lists each CDR3 protein once, without DNA. The sample has 330,000 or so distinct CDR3 sequences. Sample: blood. Source of these receptors: a human donor with ulcerative colitis or Crohn's disease, or a healthy co-twin of an affected twin (not recorded which).

The chain has TRBV2 and TRBJ2-2. The CDR3 totals 16 residues. The germline CDR1 and CDR2 sequences are SNHLY and FYNNEI. CDR3 sequence reads: CASSAATTPNTGELFF.

V is TRBV20-1 and J is TRBJ2-1; the TCRdb call, TRBD2, lacks DNA for checking. CDR1 DFQATT and CDR2 SNEGSKA come from the germline V gene (reference sequence). The CDR3 consists of 14 residues. CDR3 amino acids: CSAYQREKHNEQFF.

This chain uses TRBV7-2 with TRBJ2-1; TCRdb indicates TRBD2, and absent DNA this call remains unverified. Germline loops: CDR1 SGHTA, CDR2 FQGNSA. The CDR3 consists of 15 residues. CDR3 in amino acids: CASSLAAARYNEQFF. The complete variable domain, with remaining parts taken from reference TRBV7-2 and TRBJ2-1, reads GAGVSQSPSNKVTEKGKDVELRCDPISGHTALYWYRQSLGQGLEFLIYFQGNSAPDKSGLPSDRFSAERTGGSVSTLTIQRTQQEDSAVYLCASSLAAARYNEQFFGPGTRLTVL.

The V and J genes are TRBV20-1 and TRBJ1-2; TCRdb picks TRBD1, but there is no DNA to check that call. This CDR3 has 12 residues. The germline CDR1 and CDR2 sequences are DFQATT and SNEGSKA (reference sequence). The CDR3 sequence: CSGSGQTMIYTF.

The V and J genes are TRBV9 and TRBJ2-2; TCRdb reports TRBD1, a call that lacks DNA to check it against. The CDR3 loop spans 17 amino acids. CDR1 SGDLS and CDR2 YYNGEE come from the germline V gene. The CDR3: CASSVVSGAGSPGELFF.

This CDR3 reads CASSLTPTSGDTGELFF. This chain connects TRBV7-3 to TRBJ2-2; TCRdb gives TRBD1 as the D gene, but with no DNA this cannot be confirmed. This CDR3 is 17 amino acids long. The germline V gene encodes CDR1 SGHTA and CDR2 FQGTGA.

This rearrangement joins TRBV6-2 or TRBV6-3 to TRBJ1-1; the TCRdb D gene call, TRBD1, has no DNA to confirm it. This CDR3 has 12 residues. Germline V lookup: CDR1 MNHEY, CDR2 SVGEGT. The CDR3 here is CASSRQVPEAFF.